This TCR beta chain was captured in a study of blood T cell repertoires in COVID-19. Study summary: The United States, Italy and Spain provided the acute and convalescent COVID-19 samples. The cDNA or gDNA used as material had been derived from T cells, B-cell-depleted T cells, or PBMCs.

The V gene end was trimmed by 4 bases and the J gene end by 6 bases; junction bases not matched to a gene: 7. Germline CDR1 SGHVS, CDR2 FNYEAQ. The CDR3 has 14 amino acids. Under the authors' procedure: Counts of nucleated cells, estimated from reference gene primer amplification, were obtained. The protocol was immunoSEQ multiplex PCR, while the TCRdb copy is restricted to in-frame clones and leaves out a portion. The V and J calls and clone size were taken over from that table, and D and trimming were inferred from the DNA. The data hold approximately 110,000 clones, with approximately 85% observed a single time.

This receptor was taken from a man in his forties or fifties with acute or convalescent COVID-19. Sequencing used peripheral blood. The genes are TRBV7-6 and TRBJ1-2; 8 positions agree with TRBD1. The CDR3 DNA is TGTGCCAGCAGCTCAGGACAGGGCGTAAATGGCTACACCTTC. This encodes CASSSGQGVNGYTF.